The 31 T cell receptor beta chains given below trace back to one sample, sequenced in a study of breast tumors, draining lymph nodes, adjacent tissues. From the multiplex PCR reads, TCRdb called clonotypes with MiXCR, one entry per CDR3 protein. The sample consists of roughly 130,000 distinct CDR3 sequences, approximately 29% of them appearing once. Samples came from axillary lymph nodes draining the breast cancer. Sequencing input: axillary lymph node tissue. These receptors originate from a female donor with breast cancer. Some clones in this sample may be carry-over from other donors' samples.

This clonotype was seen ten or more times. The CDR3 DNA reads as TGTGCCACCAGCCACCGGACAGGGGGCGAGACCCAGTACTTC. Its translation: CATSHRTGGETQYF. The rearrangement uses TRBV15 and TRBJ2-5; 11 bases line up with TRBD1. The ends lost 5 bases at V and 5 bases at J; junction bases unmatched: 4. There are 14 residues in the CDR3. The germline gives CDR1 LNHNV, CDR2 YYDKDF (reference sequence).

This clonotype was picked up many times. The gene calls are TRBV4-1 and TRBJ2-1; 15 nucleotides line up with TRBD2. Germline CDR1 reads MGHRA; CDR2 reads YSYEKL. The CDR3 runs to 19 residues. J was trimmed by 0 bases and V by 1 base; bases with no gene match: 4. The chain's CDR3 is CASSQVGLAGGLSYNEQFF. The CDR3 nucleotides are TGCGCCAGCAGCCAAGTGGGACTAGCGGGGGGACTCTCCTACAATGAGCAGTTCTTC.

The V call is TRBV7-9, the J call TRBJ2-1, with D possibly being TRBD1 (7 bases). Looked up from germline, CDR1 is SEHNR and CDR2 is FQNEAQ (reference sequence). The CDR3 consists of 17 residues. V was clipped by 7 bases and J by 3 bases, with 22 bases between them. The CDR3 sequence is CASTLSGLRGDYNEQFF. The CDR3 bases are TGTGCCAGCACTTTGTCGGGGCTCAGGGGGGACTACAATGAGCAGTTCTTC.

The chain joins TRBV10-2 to TRBJ2-5; 9 nucleotides line up with TRBD2. After removal of 5 bases from V and 2 bases from J, the junction contained 3 bases not matched to a gene. This CDR3 has 14 amino acids. Per germline, CDR1 WSHSY and CDR2 SAAADI. CDR3 DNA: TGCGCCAGCAGTCGCGGGGGGGTACAAGAGACCCAGTACTTC. As protein: CASSRGGVQETQYF.

In this sample, this clonotype turned up many times. The chain uses TRBV20-1 and TRBJ2-5; TRBD1 is a possible D gene (5 bases). CDR3 length: 13 residues. V lost 2 bases, J lost 2 bases, and 9 bases lay in between. Germline V gene data show CDR1 as DFQATT and CDR2 as SNEGSKA (reference sequence). The CDR3, as DNA: TGCAGTGCTAGACAGGGTAAACAAGAGACCCAGTACTTC. Its translation: CSARQGKQETQYF.

The chain combines TRBV5-1 with TRBJ2-7, with 9 bases lining up with TRBD2. CDR1 is SGHRS and CDR2 is YFSETQ in the germline V gene. The J segment lost 5 bases and the V segment lost 1 base, leaving 10 bases of the junction unmatched. The CDR3 covers 16 residues. CDR3 DNA: TGCGCCAGCAGCTTGCAAAGTAGCGGGAGTACGGACGAGCAGTACTTC. Amino acids: CASSLQSSGSTDEQYF.

This clonotype was observed at least ten times. The V and J genes are TRBV6-5 and TRBJ2-2; 7 positions agree with TRBD2. V was clipped by 0 bases and J by 1 base; unmatched bases: 2. Per germline, CDR1 MNHEY and CDR2 SVGAGI. CDR3 length equals 16 residues. CDR3: CASSYSAGMNTGELFF. CDR3 coding DNA: TGTGCCAGCAGTTACTCAGCGGGGATGAACACCGGGGAGCTGTTTTTT.

This clonotype came up many times. CDR3 region: CSAGRKTLTTPSYTF. CDR3 bases: TGCAGTGCTGGCCGCAAGACCTTAACGACTCCTAGCTACACCTTC. The chain employs TRBV20-1 and TRBJ1-2; D gene uncertain. The CDR3 totals 15 residues. CDR1 DFQATT and CDR2 SNEGSKA come from the germline V gene (reference sequence). Deletions cut 5 bases from V and 9 bases from J, with 25 bases between.

The rearrangement joins TRBV2 to TRBJ2-3, with 11 bases aligning to TRBD2. The junction had 9 bases not matched to a gene; V was cut back by 4 bases and J by 3 bases. This CDR3 comprises 17 residues. CDR1 and CDR2 from the germline V gene are SNHLY and FYNNEI. The CDR3 reads CASSVIATSGETDTQYF. In DNA form, the CDR3 reads TGTGCCAGCAGTGTTATCGCGACTAGCGGGGAAACAGATACGCAGTATTTT.

This clonotype was detected ten times or more. The chain combines TRBV19 with TRBJ1-5; D unresolved. V dropped 6 bases and J dropped 4 bases, with 10 bases sitting between them. Germline V CDR1 and CDR2: LNHDA, SQIVND (reference sequence). The CDR3 has 13 residues. CDR3 bases: TGTGCCAGTAGAAGACTTTCGAATCAGCCCCAGCATTTT. As protein: CASRRLSNQPQHF. The full variable domain, its missing parts supplied by reference TRBV19 and TRBJ1-5, is DGGITQSPKYLFRKEGQNVTLSCEQNLNHDAMYWYRQDPGQGLRLIYYSQIVNDFQKGDIAEGYSVSREKKESFPLTVTSAQKNPTAFYLCASRRLSNQPQHFGDGTRLSIL.

With respect to this clonotype: One junction end disagrees with the germline gene, perhaps due to a read error. V gene TRBV7-7 combines with J gene TRBJ2-3, with 8 bases fitting TRBD1. Germline CDR1 SSHAT, CDR2 FNYEAQ (reference sequence). The CDR3 totals 12 residues. In DNA, the CDR3 is TGTGCTAGAGGGACAGGCACCGATACGCAGTATTTT. Its protein is CARGTGTDTQYF.

The rearrangement joins TRBV29-1 to TRBJ1-4; possibly TRBD1 for D (6 bases). Trimming cost V 7 bases and J 5 bases, with 17 bases left between them. The CDR3 has 14 amino acids. From germline, CDR1 is SQVTM and CDR2 ANQGSEA. CDR3 bases: TGCAGCGACATAGCGGGGGGCCCCAATGAAAAACTGTTTTTT. This translates into CSDIAGGPNEKLFF.

This clonotype was seen many times. The chain employs TRBV6-1 and TRBJ1-5; a possible D gene is TRBD1 (6 bases). The CDR3 is 15 amino acids. Trimming removed 2 bases at V and 4 bases at J, with 12 bases between. Germline V lookup: CDR1 MNHNS, CDR2 SASEGT. The CDR3 loop reads CASSEFRQENQPQHF. The CDR3 nucleotides read TGTGCCAGCAGTGAATTCCGACAGGAGAATCAGCCCCAGCATTTT.

The V and J genes are TRBV5-1 and TRBJ2-5, with 9 bases matching TRBD1. Germline V gene sequence: CDR1 SGHRS, CDR2 YFSETQ. The CDR3 is 15 amino acids. V shed 4 bases and J 6 bases; nucleotides not matched to a gene: 10. Here the CDR3 DNA reads TGCGCCAGCAGCACTGGGACAGGGTATTCCAAGACCCAGTACTTC. Residues: CASSTGTGYSKTQYF.

This clonotype has only a few counts. This may stem from a read error, because a much larger clone lies one nucleotide away. The chain links TRBV19 to TRBJ2-3; 13 bases align to TRBD2. CDR1 is LNHDA and CDR2 is SQIVND in the germline V gene (reference sequence). This CDR3 has 17 residues. The chain's CDR3 is CATRTSGGQERTGTQYF. CDR3 nucleotide sequence: TGTGCCACCAGGACTAGCGGGGGCCAAGAGCGCACAGGTACGCAGTATTTT.

The chain employs TRBV15 and TRBJ2-7; 9 bases fit TRBD1. The CDR3 spans 16 residues. V shed 3 bases, J shed 0 bases, and the junction held 6 bases outside the gene matches. In germline, CDR1 is LNHNV, CDR2 YYDKDF (reference sequence). The CDR3 sequence is CATSSLGTGNSYEQYF. CDR3 sequence (DNA): TGTGCCACCAGCAGCCTCGGGACAGGGAACTCCTACGAGCAGTACTTC.

This clonotype occurred many times. The CDR3 coding sequence is TGTGCCAGCAGAATCGGGACTAATCGACCCGAGCAGTACGTC. This translates into CASRIGTNRPEQYV. This chain uses TRBV2 with TRBJ2-7; 7 bases align to TRBD2. CDR3 length: 14 amino acids. Germline CDR1 and CDR2: SNHLY and FYNNEI. V trimming: 6 bases; J trimming: 6 bases; junction bases outside the gene matches: 11.

On this clonotype itself: One junction end disagrees with the germline gene, perhaps due to a read error. The V call is TRBV25-1, the J call TRBJ1-4; D is uncertain. The CDR3 loop spans 14 amino acids. Germline CDR1 is MGHDK and CDR2 is SYGVNS. The CDR3 nucleotides are TGTGCCAGCGGTGAAGCGGGTTGGGGTGAAAAGCTGTTTTTT. Translation: CASGEAGWGEKLFF.

This clonotype was counted ten times or more. CDR3 sequence (DNA): TGTGCCAGCATCGGGGATTTGGAAAAACTGTTTTTT. Its protein product is CASIGDLEKLFF. V usage is TRBV2 and J usage is TRBJ1-4; D is uncertain. The CDR3 covers 12 residues. CDR1 is SNHLY, CDR2 FYNNEI, per germline. Trimming shortened V by 7 bases and J by 8 bases, and 11 bases separated the two germline ends.

The table lists this clonotype with many counts. The genes are TRBV5-6 and TRBJ1-2; D remains unclear. CDR1 and CDR2 (germline): SGHDT, YYEEEE. CDR3 length: 15 amino acids. Trimming cost V 4 bases and J 5 bases, with 18 bases left between them. Here the CDR3 DNA reads TGTGCCAGCAGCCCCTCCGGAGCGCCACTATATGGCTACACCTTC. Translating it yields CASSPSGAPLYGYTF.

Many counts were recorded for this clonotype. V gene TRBV19 combines with J gene TRBJ2-7; D unclear. This CDR3 is 16 amino acids long. Per the germline V gene, CDR1 is LNHDA and CDR2 is SQIVND (reference sequence). Trimming took off 1 base at V and 2 bases at J, with 15 bases between the two ends. CDR3 coding DNA: TGTGCCAGTAGTATAGGCCCTAGTCGGATTCCCTACGAGCAGTACTTC. Translation: CASSIGPSRIPYEQYF.

The rearrangement joins TRBV9 to TRBJ2-7, with D tentatively TRBD1 or TRBD2 (6 bases each). CDR1 and CDR2 from the germline V gene are SGDLS and YYNGEE. This CDR3 has 16 amino acids. CDR3 amino acids: CASSVGKGGPTYGQYV. As DNA, the CDR3 is TGTGCCAGCAGCGTAGGGAAGGGGGGCCCCACCTACGGGCAGTACGTC.

This clonotype was seen repeatedly, ten times or more. J is TRBJ1-2 and V is TRBV28, with 9 bases fitting TRBD1. V lost 5 bases and J lost 6; bases outside the gene matches: 7. Germline V gives CDR1 MDHEN, CDR2 SYDVKM. This CDR3 is built from 14 residues. The CDR3 spells CASSMPDRGDGYTF. Here the CDR3 DNA reads TGTGCCAGCAGTATGCCGGACAGGGGTGATGGCTACACCTTC.

This clonotype was detected many times. The V and J genes are TRBV7-2 and TRBJ1-5; 8 bases line up with TRBD1. V shed 7 bases and J 2 bases; nucleotides not matched to a gene: 7. In germline, CDR1 is SGHTA, CDR2 FQGNSA. The CDR3 runs to 15 residues. The CDR3 region has the DNA TGTGCCAGCATCGGTGGGACAGGCGGCAATCAGCCCCAGCATTTT. It translates to CASIGGTGGNQPQHF.

This clonotype was counted many times. The V call is TRBV18, the J call TRBJ1-4; D is perhaps TRBD1 (5 bases). Germline V gene sequence: CDR1 KGHSH, CDR2 LQKENI. Trimming removed 4 bases from V and 4 bases from J, with 16 bases in between. CDR3 length: 16 residues. The DNA of the CDR3 is TGTGCCAGCTCACTGGCTACAGGCCGCAATAATGAAAAACTGTTTTTT. It encodes CASSLATGRNNEKLFF.

This clonotype was seen a few times. A much larger clone differs by one base, so this may be a read error. This chain connects TRBV20-1 to TRBJ1-2; TRBD1 matches 8 bases. This CDR3 is built from 14 residues. The germline V gene has CDR1 DFQATT and CDR2 SNEGSKA (reference sequence). V lost 5 bases to trimming and J lost 7 bases; unmatched junction nucleotides: 12. CDR3: CSAPRQGAVSGYTF. In DNA, the CDR3 is TGCAGTGCTCCCCGGCAGGGGGCCGTCTCTGGCTACACCTTC.

The chain is built from TRBV2 and TRBJ1-6; 8 bases line up with TRBD1. V lost 11 bases and J lost 6; bases outside the gene matches: 9. The CDR3 loop spans 14 amino acids. Germline-derived CDR1 and CDR2 are SNHLY and FYNNEI. The CDR3 nucleotides read TGTGCCGACAGCGGACAGGGCCTTAATTCACCCCTCCACTTT. Translation: CADSGQGLNSPLHF.

The chain carries TRBV10-1 and TRBJ2-3; D may be TRBD1 or TRBD2 (6 bases each). V shed 5 bases and J shed 0 bases, with 12 bases lying between them. CDR3 size: 15 residues. Germline CDR1 and CDR2: WNHNN and SYGVQD (reference sequence). In DNA, the CDR3 is TGCGCCAGCAGTAAAGGGGGACTCAGCACAGATACGCAGTATTTT. Protein: CASSKGGLSTDTQYF.

This clonotype was picked up many times. The V and J genes are TRBV5-6 and TRBJ1-2; D remains ambiguous. Germline V gene sequence: CDR1 SGHDT, CDR2 YYEEEE. The germline V and J ends were trimmed by 3 bases and 6 bases, with 15 bases remaining between them. The CDR3 runs 14 residues. The CDR3, as DNA: TGTGCCAGCAGCTCGGTCACCTTTATACATGGCTACACCTTC. Protein sequence: CASSSVTFIHGYTF.

This clonotype was counted many times. The V call is TRBV10-3, the J call TRBJ1-4; D is ambiguous. Trimming took off 0 bases at V and 0 bases at J, with 8 bases between the two ends. The CDR3 is 16 residues long. Germline-derived CDR1 and CDR2 are ENHRY and SYGVKD. The CDR3 region has the DNA TGTGCCATCAGTGAGTCGGCGTGGACAACTAATGAAAAACTGTTTTTT. Residues: CAISESAWTTNEKLFF.

For this clonotype: Given a much more abundant clone one base away, this may be a read error. This chain joins TRBV6-1 and TRBJ2-2; 8 bases line up with TRBD1. This CDR3 has 15 residues. CDR1 is MNHNS, CDR2 SASEGT, per germline. V dropped 5 bases and J dropped 1; count of bases not matched to a gene: 3. The CDR3 coding sequence is TGTGCCAGCAGTCAAGGGACAGGGAACACCGGGGAGCTGTTTTTT. As protein: CASSQGTGNTGELFF.